The present T cell receptor beta chain was sequenced within a study of cytomegalovirus exposure and HLA in healthy donors. Per germline, CDR1 ENHRY and CDR2 SYGVKD. Trimming pared 4 bases from V and 2 bases from J, leaving 12 bases between. The CDR3 consists of 14 residues. The PCR had 60 Vbeta and 13 Jbeta primers. Some clones are missing from TCRdb's copy, which holds only in-frame ones; the method was immunoSEQ multiplex PCR. The sample includes under 200,000 clones, about 65% seen only once; the top ten take just under 4.5%. Material for sequencing was PBMCs. This chain connects TRBV10-3 to TRBJ2-7, with a possible D match to TRBD1 (6 bases). This clonotype was sampled from a young woman in good health and CMV-seropositive. CDR3 amino acids: CAISGVQGPYEQYF. CDR3 bases: TGTGCCATCAGTGGGGTGCAGGGGCCCTACGAGCAGTACTTC.